The 6 T cell receptor beta chains reported below all come from one sample, sequenced in a study of T cell clonality in common variable immunodeficiency (dated by TCRdb to about 2015). Beyond this particular receptor, the publication reports: CVID TCRbeta sequences were reported to have fewer deletions and N-nucleotide insertions and to lack highly modified clones with 13 or more V deletions.

Their target antigens are unknown. Library generation was performed with the immunoSEQ multiplex PCR assay. Sourced from immuneACCESS, this table was stored by TCRdb with only in-frame sequences that have V and J called. A share of the clones is absent; for the studies checked, an unresolved V gene accounts for under half, and the remainder has no known explanation. This sample shows 15,000 to 25,000 clones, and none of them turns up only once. The ten top clones hold about 22% of the sample. Sequencing input: peripheral blood mononuclear cells. The receptors here all came from a human donor with common variable immunodeficiency.

This clone has just a few counts. The CDR3 sequence is CASRLGTEQETQYF. The sequenced part of the CDR3 DNA is TGTGCCAGCAGGTTGGGGACAGAACAAGAGACC. The rearrangement joins TRBV2 to TRBJ2-5, with 7 positions matching TRBD1. The read terminates 3 residues ahead of where the CDR3 ends, so the germline J gene completes it. V lost 6 bases to trimming and J lost 2 bases; unmatched junction nucleotides: 6. CDR3 length equals 14 residues. CDR1 and CDR2 (germline): SNHLY, FYNNEI.

This clone was seen many times. The CDR3 end lies 3 residues beyond the end of the read and is filled in from the germline J gene. This chain connects TRBV30 to TRBJ2-2; no definite D call. CDR1 and CDR2 (germline): GTSNPN, SVGIG (reference sequence). Trimming shortened V by 2 bases and J by 5 bases, and 15 bases separated the two germline ends. The CDR3 covers 15 residues. The sequenced CDR3 bases are TGTGCCTGGAGTATCCGCGTGGTTCGGACCGGGGAG. The encoded protein is CAWSIRVVRTGE. The entire CDR3 is CAWSIRVVRTGELFF.

Only a few counts were recorded for this clone. The DNA ends 3 residues before the CDR3 does, and the rest of the CDR3 is filled in from the germline J gene. The chain employs TRBV7-9 and TRBJ2-1; D is undetermined. V shed 5 bases and J shed 7 bases, with 9 bases lying between them. The length of the CDR3 is 12 residues. Germline values: CDR1 SEHNR, CDR2 FQNEAQ (reference sequence). The covered CDR3 bases are TGTGCCAGCAGCCCCTATGATAATGAG. As protein: CASSPYDNE. The full CDR3 reads CASSPYDNEQFF. Variable domain in full (rest from reference TRBV7-9 and TRBJ2-1): DTGVSQNPRHKITKRGQNVTFRCDPISEHNRLYWYRQTLGQGPEFLTYFQNEAQLEKSRLLSDRFSAERPKGSFSTLEIQRTEQGDSAMYLCASSPYDNEQFFGPGTRLTVL.

A few counts support this clone. Read coverage stops 3 residues before the CDR3 terminus; the germline J gene supplies the remainder. This sequence joins TRBV7-3 and TRBJ2-5, with TRBD2 as a possible D gene (7 bases). V was trimmed by 2 bases and J by 4 bases, leaving 17 bases between them. The CDR3 extends over 16 amino acids. Per the germline V gene, CDR1 is SGHTA and CDR2 is FQGTGA. The part of the CDR3 DNA that was read is TGTGCCAGCAGCTTAGGGGGGGGGCTTAGGGGAGAGACC. The encoded protein is CASSLGGGLRGET. The complete CDR3 reads CASSLGGGLRGETQYF. Together with reference TRBV7-3 and TRBJ2-5, the CDR3 gives the full variable domain: GAGVSQTPSNKVTEKGKYVELRCDPISGHTALYWYRQSLGQGPEFLIYFQGTGAADDSGLPNDRFFAVRPEGSVSTLKIQRTERGDSAVYLCASSLGGGLRGETQYFGPGTRLLVL.

This clone was seen a few times. The sequenced CDR3 bases are TGTGCCAGCAGCTTGACCCCAAGGAACTATGGC. Residues: CASSLTPRNYG. The whole CDR3 protein reads CASSLTPRNYGYTF. The chain carries TRBV5-6 and TRBJ1-2; D is unresolved. The sequenced fragment ends 3 residues before the CDR3 boundary, so the rest is inferred from the germline J gene. This CDR3 has 14 amino acids. From germline, CDR1 is SGHDT and CDR2 YYEEEE. The V gene lost 1 base and the J gene lost 2 bases, with 9 bases spanning the gap.

There are many counts of this clone. The CDR3 goes on 3 residues after the read ends, and that part is filled in from the germline J gene. The chain uses TRBV19 and TRBJ2-4, with 11 bases matching TRBD2. V shed 3 bases, J shed 0 bases, and the junction held 4 bases outside the gene matches. There are 17 residues in the CDR3. Germline CDR1 reads LNHDA; CDR2 reads SQIVND (reference sequence). The CDR3 spells CASSMGLADLAKNIQYF. Partial CDR3 DNA: TGTGCCAGTAGTATGGGACTAGCGGATCTAGCCAAAAACATT. Using reference TRBV19 and TRBJ2-4 for the parts outside the CDR3, the full variable domain is DGGITQSPKYLFRKEGQNVTLSCEQNLNHDAMYWYRQDPGQGLRLIYYSQIVNDFQKGDIAEGYSVSREKKESFPLTVTSAQKNPTAFYLCASSMGLADLAKNIQYFGAGTRLSVL.